This TCR beta chain emerged from a study of blood T cell repertoires in COVID-19 (TCRdb year 2020). Context from the whole study: The collaborator samples originated in the United States, Italy and Spain and spanned the acute and convalescent phases of COVID-19. HLA class I and class II types, where available, came from metadata supplied by the sample provider rather than from assay-based typing. Samples came from the ongoing ImmuneRACE study (first 160 participants) plus 1,254 subjects from 6 global collaborators. The repertoires were made available in a free public database intended to serve as a resource for research on the immune response to SARS-CoV-2. Nearly every sample came with metadata listing a de-identified subject ID, COVID-19 status, age in years and sex. The prospective study material was composed of cDNA or gDNA derived from T cells, B-cell-depleted T cells, or PBMCs. The dataset comprised deeply sampled blood TCRbeta repertoires from subjects exposed to, actively infected with, or recovered from COVID-19.

TCRbeta CDR3 regions were amplified from genomic DNA by means of the immunoSEQ Assay, a bias-controlled multiplex PCR. The authors' analysis ran thus. Within the assay, amplification of reference gene primers was used to estimate how many nucleated cells each sample contained. Sequence reads were collapsed and filtered to measure the absolute abundance of every unique TCRbeta CDR3 rearrangement. For each sample, productive Simpson clonality was calculated as the square root of Simpson's diversity index over productive rearrangements. TCRdb mirrors the immuneACCESS table, restricted to in-frame sequences. Some clones are absent from its copies; in checked studies, under half trace to an unresolved V gene, and the reason for the others is unknown. That table gives V, J and clone size, and the DNA gave D and trimming. The sample contains approximately 200,000 clones, around nine tenths of them found a single time. Of the sample, about 1.1% is held by the ten largest clones.

Worth noting for this clone: Its antigen has not been determined. No base quality values were provided; no much bigger clone lies one nucleotide off.

The CDR3 runs 13 amino acids, cysteine and phenylalanine included. Kept here is only the CDR3 DNA, which spans 39 bases and is read in frame from base 1. Via the germline V gene, CDR1 is MNHEY and CDR2 SVGAGI. V and J are trimmed by 6 bases and 4 bases, and the gene matches miss 4 bases of the junction. The paper as a whole reports these results and caveats: The amount of clinical and demographic metadata varied by source and participant and was provided uncurated.

Whole blood was collected in K2EDTA tubes by collaborating institutions according to the institutions' own protocols. For TCRbeta analysis, collaborators shipped samples as frozen whole blood, isolated PBMCs, or DNA extracted from either of those sample types. The sequence was obtained from a young man with acute or convalescent COVID-19. The chain is encoded by TRBV6-5 joined to TRBJ1-1; the junction holds 8 bases that match TRBD1. Sequences were obtained from peripheral blood. The CDR3 region has the sequence CASSHTGGTEAFF. The bases read TGTGCCAGCAGCCATACAGGGGGCACTGAAGCTTTCTTT.